This TCR beta chain was recorded in a study of T cells in Graves' hyperthyroidism and ophthalmopathy. No ophthalmopathy progression within 18 months constituted stable Graves' hyperthyroidism. TCR beta CDR3 regions were amplified from RNA. HTBI primers were employed in a first-round RT-PCR of the TCR CDR3. TCRdb re-called the multiplex PCR reads with MiXCR, one entry per CDR3 protein. The table includes 300,000 to 450,000 distinct CDR3 sequences, roughly 25% detected once. Germline loops: CDR1 MNHEY, CDR2 SVGEGT. The V gene lost 2 bases and the J gene lost 7 bases, with 17 bases spanning the gap. The CDR3 sequence is 16 residues long.

The chain uses TRBV6-2 or TRBV6-3 and TRBJ2-2; D is perhaps TRBD2 (5 bases). This clonotype was sampled from a man aged 50 to 60 with Graves' hyperthyroidism. Material: blood. The CDR3 DNA is TGTGCCAGCAGTTACCAGCGGCCGGGTTCGTTCGGGGAGCTGTTTTTT. Translation gives CASSYQRPGSFGELFF.